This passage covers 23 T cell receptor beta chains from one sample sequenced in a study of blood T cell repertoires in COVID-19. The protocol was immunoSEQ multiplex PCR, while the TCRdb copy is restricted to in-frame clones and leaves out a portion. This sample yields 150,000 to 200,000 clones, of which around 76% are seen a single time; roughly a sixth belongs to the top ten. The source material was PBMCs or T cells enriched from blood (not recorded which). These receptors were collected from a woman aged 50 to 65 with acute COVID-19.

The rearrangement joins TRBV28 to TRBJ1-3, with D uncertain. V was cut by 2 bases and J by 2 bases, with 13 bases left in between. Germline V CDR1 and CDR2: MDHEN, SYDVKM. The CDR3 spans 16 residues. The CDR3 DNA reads TGTGCCAGCAGTTTAGGAGGTCGGGGTCCTGGAAACACCATATATTTT. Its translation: CASSLGGRGPGNTIYF.

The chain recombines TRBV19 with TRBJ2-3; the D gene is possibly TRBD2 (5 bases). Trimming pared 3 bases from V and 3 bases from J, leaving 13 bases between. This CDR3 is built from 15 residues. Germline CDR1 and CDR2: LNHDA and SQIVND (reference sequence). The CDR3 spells CASSIGLLPTDTQYF. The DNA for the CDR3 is TGTGCCAGTAGTATTGGACTCCTCCCGACAGATACGCAGTATTTT.

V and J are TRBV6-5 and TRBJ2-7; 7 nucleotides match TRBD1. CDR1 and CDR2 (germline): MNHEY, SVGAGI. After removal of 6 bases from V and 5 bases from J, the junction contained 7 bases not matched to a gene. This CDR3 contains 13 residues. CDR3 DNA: TGTGCCAGCAGCCAAACAGGGGTCCACGAGCAGTACGTC. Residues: CASSQTGVHEQYV.

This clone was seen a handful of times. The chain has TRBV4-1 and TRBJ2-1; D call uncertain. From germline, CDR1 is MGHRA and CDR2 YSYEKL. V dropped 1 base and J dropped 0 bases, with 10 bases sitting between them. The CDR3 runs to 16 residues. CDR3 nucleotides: TGCGCCAGCAGCCAAGGTGGAGCTAACTCCTACAATGAGCAGTTCTTC. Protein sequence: CASSQGGANSYNEQFF.

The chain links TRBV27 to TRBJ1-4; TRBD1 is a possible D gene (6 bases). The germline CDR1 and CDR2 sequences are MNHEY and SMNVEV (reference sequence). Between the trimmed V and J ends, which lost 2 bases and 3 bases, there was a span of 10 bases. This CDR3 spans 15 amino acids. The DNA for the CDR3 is TGTGCCAGCAGTTTACGACAGGCGCCTAATGAAAAACTGTTTTTT. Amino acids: CASSLRQAPNEKLFF.

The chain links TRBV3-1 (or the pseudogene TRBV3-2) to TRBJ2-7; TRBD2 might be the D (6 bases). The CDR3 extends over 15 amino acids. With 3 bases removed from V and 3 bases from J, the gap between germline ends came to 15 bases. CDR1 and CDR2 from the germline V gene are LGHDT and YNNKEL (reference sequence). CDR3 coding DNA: TGTGCCAGCAGCCAGGCGGGACTGCAAGGCTACGAGCAGTACGTC. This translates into CASSQAGLQGYEQYV.

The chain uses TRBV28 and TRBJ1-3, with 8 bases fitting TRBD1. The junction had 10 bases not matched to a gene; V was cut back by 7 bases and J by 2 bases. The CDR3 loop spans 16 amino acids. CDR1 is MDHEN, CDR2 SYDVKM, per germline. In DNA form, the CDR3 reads TGTGCCAGCAAATTGACAGGGGCCGACCCTGGAAACACCATATATTTT. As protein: CASKLTGADPGNTIYF.

The CDR3 nucleotides read TGTGCCAGCAGCCAAGGGGGACTCATGAACACTGAAGCTTTCTTT. Its translation is CASSQGGLMNTEAFF. The chain has TRBV14 and TRBJ1-1; tentatively, D is TRBD1 (5 bases). The CDR3 has 15 amino acids. Trimming shortened V by 1 base and J by 0 bases, and 9 bases separated the two germline ends. The germline CDR1 and CDR2 sequences are SGHDN and FVKESK.

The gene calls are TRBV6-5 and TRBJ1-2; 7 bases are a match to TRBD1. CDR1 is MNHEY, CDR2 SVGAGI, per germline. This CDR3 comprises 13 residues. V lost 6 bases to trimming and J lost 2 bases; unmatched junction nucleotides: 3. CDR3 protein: CASSPTGNYGYTF. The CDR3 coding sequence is TGTGCCAGCAGCCCGACAGGGAACTATGGCTACACCTTC.

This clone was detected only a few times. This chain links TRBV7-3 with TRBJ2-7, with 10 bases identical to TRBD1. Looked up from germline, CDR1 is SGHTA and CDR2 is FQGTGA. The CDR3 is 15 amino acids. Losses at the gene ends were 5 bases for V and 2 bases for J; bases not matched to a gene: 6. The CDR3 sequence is CASSIGQGETYEQYV. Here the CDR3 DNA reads TGTGCCAGCAGCATTGGACAGGGGGAAACCTACGAGCAGTACGTC.

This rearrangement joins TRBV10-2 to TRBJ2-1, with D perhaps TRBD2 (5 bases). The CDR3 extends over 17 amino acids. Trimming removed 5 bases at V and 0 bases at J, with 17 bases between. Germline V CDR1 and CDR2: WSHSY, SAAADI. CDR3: CASSFSPGKGSYNEQFF. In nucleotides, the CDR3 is TGCGCCAGCAGTTTTTCGCCGGGGAAAGGCTCCTACAATGAGCAGTTCTTC.

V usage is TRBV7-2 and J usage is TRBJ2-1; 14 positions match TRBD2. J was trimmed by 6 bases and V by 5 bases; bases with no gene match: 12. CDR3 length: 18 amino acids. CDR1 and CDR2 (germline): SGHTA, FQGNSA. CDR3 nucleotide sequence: TGTGCCAGCAGCCCGTCATTACGACTAGCGGGGGGGCCCAATGAGCAGTTCTTC. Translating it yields CASSPSLRLAGGPNEQFF.

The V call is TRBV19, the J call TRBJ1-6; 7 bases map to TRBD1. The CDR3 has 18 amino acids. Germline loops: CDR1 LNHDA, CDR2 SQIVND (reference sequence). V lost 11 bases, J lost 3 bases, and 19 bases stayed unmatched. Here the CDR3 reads CASNYGLDRANYNSPLHF. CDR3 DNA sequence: TGTGCCTCTAACTATGGATTAGACAGGGCTAACTATAATTCACCCCTCCACTTT.

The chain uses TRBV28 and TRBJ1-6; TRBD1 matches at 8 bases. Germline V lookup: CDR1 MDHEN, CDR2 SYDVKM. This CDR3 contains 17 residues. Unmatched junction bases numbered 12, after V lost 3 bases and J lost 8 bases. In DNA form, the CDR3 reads TGTGCCAGCAGTTTCCTCCAACCGGGGACAGGAGATTCACCCCTCCACTTT. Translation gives CASSFLQPGTGDSPLHF.

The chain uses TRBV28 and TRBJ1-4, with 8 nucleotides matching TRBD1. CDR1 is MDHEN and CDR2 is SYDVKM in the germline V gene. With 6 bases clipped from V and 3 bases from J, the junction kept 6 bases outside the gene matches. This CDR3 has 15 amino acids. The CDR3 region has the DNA TGTGCCAGCAGCCTCATGACAGGGGCTAATGAAAAACTGTTTTTT. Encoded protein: CASSLMTGANEKLFF. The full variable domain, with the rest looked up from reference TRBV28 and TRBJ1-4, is DVKVTQSSRYLVKRTGEKVFLECVQDMDHENMFWYRQDPGLGLRLIYFSYDVKMKEKGDIPEGYSVSREKKERFSLILESASTNQTSMYLCASSLMTGANEKLFFGSGTQLSVL.

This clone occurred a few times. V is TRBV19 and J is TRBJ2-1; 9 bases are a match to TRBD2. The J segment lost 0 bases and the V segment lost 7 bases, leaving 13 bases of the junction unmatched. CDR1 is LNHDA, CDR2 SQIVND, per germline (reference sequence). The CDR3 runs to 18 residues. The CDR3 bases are TGTGCCAGTACCCCTTGGGCTAGCGGGGAAAGCTCCTACAATGAGCAGTTCTTC. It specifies CASTPWASGESSYNEQFF.

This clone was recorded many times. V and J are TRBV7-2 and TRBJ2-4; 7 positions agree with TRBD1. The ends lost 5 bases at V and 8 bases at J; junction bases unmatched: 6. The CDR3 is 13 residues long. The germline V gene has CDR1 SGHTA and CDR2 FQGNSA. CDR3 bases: TGTGCCAGCAGCCAAGGACAGGCAGACATTCAGTACTTC. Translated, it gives CASSQGQADIQYF.

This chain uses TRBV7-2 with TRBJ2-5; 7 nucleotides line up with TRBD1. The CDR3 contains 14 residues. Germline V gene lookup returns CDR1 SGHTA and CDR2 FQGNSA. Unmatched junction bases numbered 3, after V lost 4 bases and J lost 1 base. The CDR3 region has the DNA TGTGCCAGCAGCTCAAACAGGGGCCAAGAGACCCAGTACTTC. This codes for CASSSNRGQETQYF.

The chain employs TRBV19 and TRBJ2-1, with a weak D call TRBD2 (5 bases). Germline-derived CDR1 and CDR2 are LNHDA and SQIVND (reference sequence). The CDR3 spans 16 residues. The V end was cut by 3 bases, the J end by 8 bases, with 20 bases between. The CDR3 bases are TGTGCCAGTAGTATGGGCAGTCAGGTCCCGGGGTATGAGCAGTTCTTC. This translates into CASSMGSQVPGYEQFF.

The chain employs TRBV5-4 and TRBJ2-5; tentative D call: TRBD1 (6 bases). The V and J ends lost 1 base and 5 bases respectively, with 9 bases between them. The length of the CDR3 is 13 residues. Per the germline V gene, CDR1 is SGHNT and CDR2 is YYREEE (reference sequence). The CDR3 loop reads CASSLQGLETQYF. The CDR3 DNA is TGTGCCAGCAGCTTGCAGGGGTTGGAGACCCAGTACTTC.

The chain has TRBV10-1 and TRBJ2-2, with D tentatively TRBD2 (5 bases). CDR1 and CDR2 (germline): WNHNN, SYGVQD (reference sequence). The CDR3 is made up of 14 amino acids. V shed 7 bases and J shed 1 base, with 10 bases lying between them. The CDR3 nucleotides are TGCGCCAGCAAAGAGGGCCAGAACACCGGGGAGCTGTTTTTT. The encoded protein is CASKEGQNTGELFF.

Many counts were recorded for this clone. The CDR3 nucleotides are TGTGCCAGCAGTGATAGGACAGCTAATCAGCCCCAGCATTTT. It yields the protein CASSDRTANQPQHF. The chain carries TRBV2 and TRBJ1-5, with D maybe TRBD1 (6 bases). Germline V CDR1 and CDR2: SNHLY, FYNNEI. Trimming pared 3 bases from V and 4 bases from J, leaving 10 bases between. The CDR3 loop spans 14 amino acids.

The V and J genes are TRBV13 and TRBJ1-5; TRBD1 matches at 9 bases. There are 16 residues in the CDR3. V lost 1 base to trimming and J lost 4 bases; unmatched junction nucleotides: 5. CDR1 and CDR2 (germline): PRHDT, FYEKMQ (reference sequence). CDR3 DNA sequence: TGTGCCAGCAGCTTAGACACAGGGGGCGCGAATCAGCCCCAGCATTTT. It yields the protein CASSLDTGGANQPQHF.